This T cell receptor beta chain was identified during a study of cytomegalovirus exposure and HLA in healthy donors. Study-wide points: Using the classifier, cytomegalovirus status was reportedly diagnosed with high specificity and sensitivity. Later analysis demonstrated an association between a missense DCLRE1C variant and TCR beta V- and J-gene trimming. Because they were indistinguishable, some V segments, including TRBV6-2 and TRBV6-3, were excluded.

Concerning this clone itself: The antigen is not known.

When sampled, the donors appeared nominally healthy, though they likely had unrecorded immune exposures. Germline CDR1 is SEHNR and CDR2 is FQNEAQ (reference sequence). The CDR3 is 14 residues long. Trimming pared 5 bases from V and 11 bases from J, leaving 19 bases between. A multiplex PCR was run with 60 Vbeta primers and 13 Jbeta primers. TCRdb keeps only in-frame clones here, not all; method: immunoSEQ multiplex PCR. The sample lists 100,000 or so clones; more than 65% were seen once. The clonotype was recovered from a young woman in good health and CMV-seronegative. The sample consisted of PBMCs. The chain uses TRBV7-9 and TRBJ1-3, with no clear D. The CDR3 DNA reads TGTGCCAGCAGCCCCACAAACCCTTTGAACGCCATATATTTT. It translates to CASSPTNPLNAIYF.